This T cell receptor (beta chain) was captured in a study of Graves' ophthalmopathy and Graves' hyperthyroidism. Regarding the study as a whole: Using 13 signatures, a model distinguished ophthalmopathy from stable hyperthyroidism, reaching roughly 90% sensitivity and 81.08% specificity.

The sample holds many counts of this clonotype. Its target is unknown. Transcripts of RNA were the source for amplifying TCR beta CDR3 regions. Second-round multiplex PCR followed a first-round RT-PCR using HTBI primers. TCRdb recomputed calls from the multiplex PCR reads with MiXCR, one row per CDR3 protein. The data show more than 300,000 distinct CDR3 sequences, roughly a sixth seen once. By definition, stable hyperthyroidism involved no ophthalmopathy within 18 months of follow-up. This clonotype was obtained from an adult woman with stable Graves' hyperthyroidism. The sample taken for sequencing was peripheral blood.

DNA of the CDR3: TGTGCCAGCAGCCAAGATGCCGCGCCGGACACTGAAGCTTTCTTT. Translating it yields CASSQDAAPDTEAFF. The genes are TRBV4-2 and TRBJ1-1, with unresolved D. V was trimmed by 0 bases and J by 3 bases, leaving 11 bases between them. This CDR3 region has 15 residues. Germline V gene sequence: CDR1 LGHNA, CDR2 YNFKEQ.